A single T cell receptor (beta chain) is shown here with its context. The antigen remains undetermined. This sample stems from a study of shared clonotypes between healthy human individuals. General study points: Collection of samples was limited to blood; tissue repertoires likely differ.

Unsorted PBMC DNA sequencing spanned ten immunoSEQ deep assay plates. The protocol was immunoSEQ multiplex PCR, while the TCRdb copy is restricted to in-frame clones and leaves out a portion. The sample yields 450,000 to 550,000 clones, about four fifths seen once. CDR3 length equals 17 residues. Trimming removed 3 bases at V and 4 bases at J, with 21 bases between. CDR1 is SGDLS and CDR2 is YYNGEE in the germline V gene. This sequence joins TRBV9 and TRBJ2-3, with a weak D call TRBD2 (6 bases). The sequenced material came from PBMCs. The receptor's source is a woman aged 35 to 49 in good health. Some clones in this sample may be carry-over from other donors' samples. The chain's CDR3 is CASSGGEWAGSSDTQYF. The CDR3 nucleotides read TGTGCCAGCAGCGGGGGGGAGTGGGCCGGTTCATCAGATACGCAGTATTTT.